Following are 5 T cell receptor beta chains from one sample sequenced in a study of blood T cell repertoires in COVID-19. Method: immunoSEQ multiplex PCR; TCRdb's copy keeps in-frame clones and lacks some. The sample carries under 150,000 clones, under 90% recorded once. Sequencing was carried out using peripheral blood. The receptors were sampled from a woman at least 80 years old in a cohort sampled during active or convalescent COVID-19.

The chain recombines TRBV3-1 (or the pseudogene TRBV3-2) with TRBJ2-7, with D maybe TRBD1 (6 bases). This CDR3 spans 14 amino acids. V lost 0 bases, J lost 7 bases, and 13 bases lay in between. Germline V lookup: CDR1 LGHDT, CDR2 YNNKEL (reference sequence). CDR3 coding DNA: TGTGCCAGCAGCCAAGACCCCAGGGGTGATGAGCAGTACTTC. Translating it yields CASSQDPRGDEQYF.

This chain links TRBV27 with TRBJ2-7; a weak D match, TRBD1 (5 bases). The CDR3 is 15 residues long. V gave up 3 bases and J gave up 2 bases, with 14 bases separating them. Germline lookup yields CDR1 MNHEY and CDR2 SMNVEV (reference sequence). The CDR3 bases are TGTGCCAGCAGTTTTTGGACAACTACGACCTACGAGCAGTACGTC. It yields the protein CASSFWTTTTYEQYV.

This chain connects TRBV2 to TRBJ2-1, with 7 bases fitting TRBD2. V trimming: 7 bases; J trimming: 5 bases; junction bases outside the gene matches: 14. Per germline, CDR1 SNHLY and CDR2 FYNNEI. This CDR3 has 16 amino acids. CDR3 sequence (DNA): TGTGCCAGCACTTATGGGGCTAGCGGACGCCACAATGAGCAGTTCTTC. Its translation is CASTYGASGRHNEQFF. The whole variable domain, remainder taken from reference TRBV2 and TRBJ2-1, is EPEVTQTPSHQVTQMGQEVILRCVPISNHLYFYWYRQILGQKVEFLVSFYNNEISEKSEIFDDQFSVERPDGSNFTLKIRSTKLEDSAMYFCASTYGASGRHNEQFFGPGTRLTVL.

The V gene is TRBV30, the J gene TRBJ2-5, with 7 bases fitting TRBD2. V was clipped by 5 bases and J by 5 bases; unmatched bases: 8. The germline CDR1 and CDR2 sequences are GTSNPN and SVGIG (reference sequence). The CDR3 has 13 amino acids. The CDR3 DNA reads as TGTGCCTGGGAAGCGGGGATCGGGGAGACCCAGTACTTC. It specifies CAWEAGIGETQYF.

The rearrangement uses TRBV5-1 and TRBJ1-2, with 9 bases fitting TRBD1. The V segment lost 0 bases and the J segment 6 bases; nucleotides outside the gene matches: 6. This CDR3 is 15 amino acids long. Germline lookup yields CDR1 SGHRS and CDR2 YFSETQ. The CDR3 DNA follows: TGCGCCAGCAGCTTGGGATCCACAGGGGGCGATGGCTACACCTTC. It is translated as CASSLGSTGGDGYTF.